This T cell receptor beta chain was captured in a study of shared clonotypes between healthy human individuals (dated by TCRdb to the early 2020s). In terms of the full investigation: The cohort included a few men and two women between 18 and 49 years of age. The study deeply sequenced blood TCR repertoires of about 5 healthy adults to estimate repertoire size and the extent of clonotype sharing between individuals. Between about 0.8 and 9 billion PBMCs per donor were obtained by leukapheresis. For each donor, three plates each were used for CD4 naive and CD4 memory, two plates were used for CD8 naive, and one plate was used for CD8 memory. Different laboratories and diverse techniques were used to prepare libraries and sequence TCR repertoires, to increase sequencing depth and limit assay-specific biases. The full study reports these points: Because the study included a small number of donors, the genetic and exposure-history diversity represented was limited. Naive subsets generally had larger estimated clonotype richness than memory subsets did. Clonotypes shared by all four sorted-subset donors showed higher generation probabilities than non-shared clonotypes. Pairwise subsampling indicated that sequencing depth was expected to affect the degree of clonotype sharing among donors. Sharing across a few donors was observed for around 4.8% of naive CD4, about 3.2% of naive CD8, over 2% of memory CD4, and around 0.4% of memory CD8 clonotypes. Rarefaction of sorted-subset datasets indicated incomplete sequencing despite the large sequencing depth. Sampling was limited to blood, and TCR repertoires in tissue likely differ from TCR repertoires in blood.

Using the deep immunoSEQ assay, TCR CDR3 regions were amplified from genomic DNA by multiplex PCR. Genomic DNA extracted from each cell subset was distributed evenly over all wells of several immunoSEQ 96-well plates, and each plate served as one replicate. For sorted subsets, about 220 ng of genomic DNA, equivalent to some 30,000 T cell genomes, went into each replicate PCR. Purified libraries were measured with a Qubit 3.0 fluorometer, size-checked on a Bioanalyzer 2100, and measured again with the KAPA Library Quantification kit. A separate single-read 150-cycle Illumina NextSeq 550 flow cell was used to sequence each immunoSEQ 96-well plate. Per the original workflow: The immunoSEQ output contained only junctional sequences without quality scores, so filtering could not match that applied to full-length reads. Sequences were annotated with PyIR, a Python wrapper for IgBLAST v1.9, using IMGT germline references to assign V/J genes and CDR3. Reads were removed for weak V/J assignments (E-value above 1e-6), missing CDR3, stop codons, out-of-frame junctions, or ambiguous translated residues. V3J clonotypes were defined by identical inferred V gene, J gene, and CDR3 amino acid sequence. Percentage overlap between repertoires was calculated by dividing the number of shared unique clonotypes by the size of the smaller repertoire. RTK rarefaction, the Chao1 estimator, and Recon v2.1 estimates of unobserved clonotypes were used to assess repertoire richness. For all TCRbeta clonotypes obtained by the gDNA method from a handful of donors, generation probabilities were computed with OLGA. The table comes from immuneACCESS by way of TCRdb, which keeps in-frame sequences with V and J called. Part of the clones is missing from these tables; in studies checked, under half for an unresolved V gene and the rest for unknown reasons. D and trimming were read from the DNA, whereas the V and J calls and clone size are those reported in that table. The sample includes approximately 2.4 million clones, with about 94% observed a single time. The top ten clonotypes cover 0.1% to 0.15% of the sample.

Notes on this clone: This clone's antigen is unknown. The record has no base qualities; no much larger clone is one base away.

The CDR1 and CDR2 encoded by the germline V gene (reference sequence) are SGHNT and YYREEE. Trimming at the junction amounts to 2 bases on V and 8 bases on J, and the germline ends lie 11 bases apart. The CDR3, cysteine through phenylalanine, is 12 amino acids long. Left in the record is the CDR3 DNA by itself, 36 bases read in frame from the first base. The donors were healthy, HIV-negative adults who had no recently reported acute infections or vaccinations. All donors were Caucasian adults living in Nashville, Tennessee, USA. CD4+ T cells were enriched by magnetic negative selection, after which naive cells were positively selected on CD45RA and the negative fraction was taken as the memory subset. Blood was collected by leukapheresis, and PBMCs were isolated by Ficoll-Histopaque density gradient centrifugation and then cryopreserved in liquid nitrogen vapor phase. Analytical flow cytometry was used to check the purity and quantity of every magnetically sorted T cell population. Each sorted fraction had its genomic DNA isolated and then quantified by UV absorbance on a Nanodrop 2000c.

Sequenced input: naive CD4+ T cells sorted from blood. The label giving this sample's cell subset or site can be read as: CD45RA+ positively selected. The receptor's source is a man between 18 and 35 years old in good health. The rearranged chain carries TRBV5-4 and TRBJ2-7; the D gene assignment is ambiguous. In nucleotides, the sequence is TGTGCCAGCAGCTTCAGCTCCAGCCAGCAGTACTTC. Translated, it gives CASSFSSSQQYF.